This T cell receptor beta chain is drawn from a study of blood T cell repertoires in COVID-19. Study background: T cells, B-cell-depleted T cells, or PBMCs supplied cDNA or gDNA.

Sequencing used immunoSEQ multiplex PCR; TCRdb keeps in-frame clones, though not all of them. The sample lists 150,000 or so clones, approximately 88% seen once, with around 13% in the top ten. V shed 1 base and J shed 6 bases, with 9 bases lying between them. CDR3 length equals 13 residues. Germline values: CDR1 MNHNS, CDR2 SASEGT. This clone appeared a few times. The material sequenced was PBMCs or T cells enriched from blood (not recorded which). V gene TRBV6-1 combines with J gene TRBJ1-2; D is possibly TRBD1 (6 bases). This receptor was obtained from a woman in her fifties or sixties who had recovered from COVID-19. CDR3 nucleotide sequence: TGTGCCAGCAGTGAAGGACAGGTAGATGGCTACACCTTC. Amino acid sequence: CASSEGQVDGYTF.